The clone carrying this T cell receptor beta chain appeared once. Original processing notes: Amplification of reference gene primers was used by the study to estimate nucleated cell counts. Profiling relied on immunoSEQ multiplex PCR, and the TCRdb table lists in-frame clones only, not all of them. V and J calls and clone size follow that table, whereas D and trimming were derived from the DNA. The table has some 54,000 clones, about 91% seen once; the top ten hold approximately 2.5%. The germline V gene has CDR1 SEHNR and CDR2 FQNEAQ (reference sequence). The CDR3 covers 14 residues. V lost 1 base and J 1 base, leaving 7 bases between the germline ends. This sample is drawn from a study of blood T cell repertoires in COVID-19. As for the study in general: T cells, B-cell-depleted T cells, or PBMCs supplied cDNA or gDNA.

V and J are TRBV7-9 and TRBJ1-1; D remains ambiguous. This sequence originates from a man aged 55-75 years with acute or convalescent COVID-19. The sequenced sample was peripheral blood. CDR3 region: CASSLVAGNTEAFF. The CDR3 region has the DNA TGTGCCAGCAGCTTAGTTGCAGGGAACACTGAAGCTTTCTTT.